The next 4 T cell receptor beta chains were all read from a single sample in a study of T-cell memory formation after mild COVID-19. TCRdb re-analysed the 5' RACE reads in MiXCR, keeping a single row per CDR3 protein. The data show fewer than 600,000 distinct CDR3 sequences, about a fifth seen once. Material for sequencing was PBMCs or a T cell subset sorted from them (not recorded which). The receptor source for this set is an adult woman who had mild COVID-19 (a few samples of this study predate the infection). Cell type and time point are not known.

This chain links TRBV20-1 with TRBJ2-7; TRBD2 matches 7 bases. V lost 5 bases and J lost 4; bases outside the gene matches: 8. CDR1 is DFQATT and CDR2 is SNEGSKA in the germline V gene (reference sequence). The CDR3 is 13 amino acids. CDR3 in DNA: TGCAGTGCTGTGGGGGGGAGAGTTTACGAGCAGTACTTC. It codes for CSAVGGRVYEQYF.

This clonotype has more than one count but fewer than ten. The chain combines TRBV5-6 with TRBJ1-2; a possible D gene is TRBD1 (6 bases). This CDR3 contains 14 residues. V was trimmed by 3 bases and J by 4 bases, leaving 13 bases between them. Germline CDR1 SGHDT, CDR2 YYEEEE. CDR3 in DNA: TGTGCCAGCAGCTACTTACAGGGAGTCTATGGCTACACCTTC. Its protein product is CASSYLQGVYGYTF.

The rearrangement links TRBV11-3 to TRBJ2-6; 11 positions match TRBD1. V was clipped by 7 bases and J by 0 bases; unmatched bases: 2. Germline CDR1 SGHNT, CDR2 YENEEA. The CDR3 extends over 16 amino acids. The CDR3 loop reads CASTGTGGSGANVLTF. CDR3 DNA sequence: TGTGCCAGCACCGGGACAGGGGGCTCTGGGGCCAACGTCCTGACTTTC. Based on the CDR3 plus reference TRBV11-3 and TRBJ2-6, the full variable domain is EAGVVQSPRYKIIEKKQPVAFWCNPISGHNTLYWYLQNLGQGPELLIRYENEEAVDDSQLPKDRFSAERLKGVDSTLKIQPAELGDSAVYLCASTGTGGSGANVLTFGAGSRLTVL.

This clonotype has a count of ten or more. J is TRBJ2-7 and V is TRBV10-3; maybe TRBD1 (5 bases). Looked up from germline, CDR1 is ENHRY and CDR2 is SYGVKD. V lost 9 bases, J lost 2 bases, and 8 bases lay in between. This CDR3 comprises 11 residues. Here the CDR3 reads CAISGTYEQYF. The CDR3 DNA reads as TGTGCCATATCAGGGACCTACGAGCAGTACTTC.